This paragraph reports one TCR beta chain. This sample was taken from a study of identifying expanded T cells in peripheral blood. TCRdb's table, derived via immunoSEQ multiplex PCR, lists solely in-frame clones and lacks some. Of roughly 56,000 clones listed, over 80% were seen once; the top ten hold approximately 15%. Between the trimmed V and J ends, which lost 6 bases and 1 base, there was a span of 12 bases. This CDR3 is built from 14 residues. CDR1 and CDR2 (germline): SNHLY, FYNNEI. This chain connects TRBV2 to TRBJ1-1; no firm D call. Sequencing was done on a sample of blood. The clonotype was recovered from a person aged 18 to 70 in good health. CDR3 nucleotides: TGTGCCAGCAGATCGAGGGCGCGGAACACTGAAGCTTTCTTT. It is translated as CASRSRARNTEAFF.